The 29 T cell receptor beta chains given below trace back to one sample, sequenced in a study of blood T cell repertoires in COVID-19. Clones were read by immunoSEQ multiplex PCR, and TCRdb kept only the in-frame ones, dropping some. The repertoire holds more than 40,000 clones, with around 90% as singletons. What was sequenced was peripheral blood. These receptors were collected from a man aged 50-60 years with active COVID-19.

V is TRBV24-1 and J is TRBJ2-1; 13 nucleotides match TRBD2. The CDR3 sequence is 17 residues long. V lost 4 bases to trimming and J lost 1 base; unmatched junction nucleotides: 3. The germline CDR1 and CDR2 sequences are KGHDR and SFDVKD. CDR3 coding DNA: TGTGCCACCAGTGACCGGACTAGCGGGAGTTCCTACAATGAGCAGTTCTTC. Its translation is CATSDRTSGSSYNEQFF.

This sequence joins TRBV11-3 and TRBJ1-2; D might be TRBD1 (6 bases). The germline V gene encodes CDR1 SGHNT and CDR2 YENEEA. This CDR3 contains 14 residues. With 3 bases removed from V and 8 bases from J, the gap between germline ends came to 16 bases. DNA of the CDR3: TGTGCCAGCAGCTTTCGCGGGGGCGGTGGAGGCTACACCTTC. Its translation is CASSFRGGGGGYTF.

CDR3 residues: CASSPIAGIRVNEQFF. In DNA form, the CDR3 reads TGTGCCAGCAGCCCAATAGCGGGAATTCGTGTCAATGAGCAGTTCTTC. The chain recombines TRBV7-2 with TRBJ2-1; TRBD2 matches 8 bases. J was trimmed by 6 bases and V by 5 bases; bases with no gene match: 12. CDR1 and CDR2 from the germline V gene are SGHTA and FQGNSA. CDR3 length: 16 residues.

This chain connects TRBV19 to TRBJ2-2, with a weak D call TRBD1 (6 bases). Trimming cost V 5 bases and J 0 bases, with 10 bases left between them. CDR1 is LNHDA, CDR2 SQIVND, per germline (reference sequence). This CDR3 comprises 15 residues. DNA for the CDR3: TGTGCCAGTAGTCCGAGGACAGCGAACACCGGGGAGCTGTTTTTT. Translation gives CASSPRTANTGELFF.

This chain joins TRBV9 and TRBJ2-1; 8 bases agree with TRBD2. V dropped 4 bases and J dropped 5; count of bases not matched to a gene: 11. The CDR3 is 16 residues long. Germline V lookup: CDR1 SGDLS, CDR2 YYNGEE. In DNA form, the CDR3 reads TGTGCCAGCAGCATCAGACGAGCGGGGGCCAACAATGAGCAGTTCTTC. Translating gives CASSIRRAGANNEQFF. Full variable domain (outside the CDR3, taken from reference TRBV9 and TRBJ2-1): DSGVTQTPKHLITATGQRVTLRCSPRSGDLSVYWYQQSLDQGLQFLIQYYNGEERAKGNILERFSAQQFPDLHSELNLSSLELGDSALYFCASSIRRAGANNEQFFGPGTRLTVL.

This chain joins TRBV6-2 or TRBV6-3 and TRBJ2-3; 13 bases are shared with TRBD2. Unmatched junction bases numbered 8, after V lost 6 bases and J lost 5 bases. The CDR3 extends over 16 amino acids. From germline, CDR1 is MNHEY and CDR2 SVGEGT. The CDR3 region is CASSGGLAGARDTQYF. Written as DNA, the CDR3 is TGTGCCAGCAGCGGTGGACTAGCGGGGGCCCGAGATACGCAGTATTTT.

The chain carries TRBV6-5 and TRBJ2-1; D not resolved. Germline loops: CDR1 MNHEY, CDR2 SVGAGI. The germline V and J ends were trimmed by 5 bases and 4 bases, with 15 bases remaining between them. The CDR3 is made up of 15 amino acids. This CDR3 is CASSLVSSVYNEQFF. In DNA, the CDR3 is TGTGCCAGCAGTCTAGTCTCATCGGTGTACAATGAGCAGTTCTTC.

V usage is TRBV2 and J usage is TRBJ1-1; TRBD1 matches at 8 bases. The length of the CDR3 is 14 residues. Germline V lookup: CDR1 SNHLY, CDR2 FYNNEI. The J segment lost 5 bases and the V segment lost 6 bases, leaving 8 bases of the junction unmatched. The CDR3 region has the DNA TGTGCCAGCAGCGGACAGGGCCTTGGGACTGAAGCTTTCTTT. Protein product: CASSGQGLGTEAFF.

As DNA, the CDR3 is TGTGCCAGCAGCTTGACTAGCGGCAACCAAGAGACCCAGTACTTC. It codes for CASSLTSGNQETQYF. The chain recombines TRBV5-4 with TRBJ2-5, with 8 bases lining up with TRBD2. This CDR3 comprises 15 residues. Per germline, CDR1 SGHNT and CDR2 YYREEE (reference sequence). V lost 1 base to trimming and J lost 0 bases; unmatched junction nucleotides: 2.

The chain combines TRBV6-5 with TRBJ2-3; weak D call: TRBD2 (5 bases). Germline-derived CDR1 and CDR2 are MNHEY and SVGAGI. V lost 5 bases, J lost 3 bases, and 9 bases lay in between. This CDR3 comprises 13 residues. The CDR3 nucleotides are TGTGCCAGCAGTCAACTAGGGACAGATACGCAGTATTTT. It codes for CASSQLGTDTQYF.

The rearrangement links TRBV7-3 to TRBJ1-1; unclear D gene. Trimming took 4 bases from V and 1 from J, leaving 7 bases between them. CDR3 size: 13 residues. Germline-derived CDR1 and CDR2 are SGHTA and FQGTGA. CDR3 nucleotides: TGTGCCAGCAGCTGGCGGGCGAACACTGAAGCTTTCTTT. Residues: CASSWRANTEAFF.

The V call is TRBV5-1, the J call TRBJ1-6, with 12 bases fitting TRBD1. CDR3 length equals 17 residues. Trimming cost V 4 bases and J 3 bases; bases outside gene matches: 5. Germline lookup yields CDR1 SGHRS and CDR2 YFSETQ. The CDR3 DNA reads TGCGCCAGCAGCGGCGGGACAGGGGGCCGCTATAATTCACCCCTCCACTTT. It encodes CASSGGTGGRYNSPLHF.

The chain joins TRBV5-4 to TRBJ1-5; D is perhaps TRBD1 (5 bases). V lost 1 base and J 6 bases, leaving 8 bases between the germline ends. The CDR3 spans 13 residues. CDR1 is SGHNT and CDR2 is YYREEE in the germline V gene (reference sequence). The CDR3 reads CASSLQGVQPQHF. CDR3 nucleotide sequence: TGTGCCAGCAGCTTGCAAGGGGTTCAGCCCCAGCATTTT.

V is TRBV6-2 or TRBV6-3 and J is TRBJ1-2; 7 nucleotides agree with TRBD1. The V gene end was trimmed by 2 bases and the J gene end by 0 bases; junction bases not matched to a gene: 3. CDR1 and CDR2 (germline): MNHEY, SVGEGT. This CDR3 has 15 amino acids. The DNA for the CDR3 is TGTGCCAGCAGTTACCGGGACAGCCCTAACTATGGCTACACCTTC. This encodes CASSYRDSPNYGYTF.

The V call is TRBV11-2, the J call TRBJ2-2; D gene unclear. From germline, CDR1 is SGHAT and CDR2 FQNNGV. This CDR3 region has 10 residues. Between the trimmed V and J ends, which lost 6 bases and 8 bases, there was a span of 4 bases. The CDR3 coding sequence is TGTGCCAGCAGATCTGGGGAGCTGTTTTTT. It translates to CASRSGELFF.

The gene calls are TRBV28 and TRBJ1-1; 9 nucleotides align to TRBD1. This CDR3 spans 12 amino acids. Germline loops: CDR1 MDHEN, CDR2 SYDVKM. The J segment lost 10 bases and the V segment lost 3 bases, leaving 3 bases of the junction unmatched. CDR3 DNA sequence: TGTGCCAGCAGTTTGAGACAGGGGGTAGCTTTCTTT. Its protein product is CASSLRQGVAFF.

The chain has TRBV30 and TRBJ1-2, with D perhaps matching TRBD1 (6 bases). Per germline, CDR1 GTSNPN and CDR2 SVGIG (reference sequence). Between the trimmed V and J ends, which lost 8 bases and 4 bases, there was a span of 17 bases. The CDR3 spans 13 residues. In DNA form, the CDR3 reads TGTGCCCGCAGGGATGGGGGCGCCTATGGCTACACCTTC. This translates into CARRDGGAYGYTF.

In this sample, this clone turned up once. The chain uses TRBV9 and TRBJ1-4; D call uncertain. The CDR3 runs 14 residues. Germline loops: CDR1 SGDLS, CDR2 YYNGEE. The V end lost 0 bases, the J end lost 8 bases, and 11 bases lay between the germline ends. The DNA of the CDR3 is TGTGCCAGCAGCGTAGAGGCAGGTGGCGAAAAACTGTTTTTT. This translates into CASSVEAGGEKLFF.

CDR3 sequence reads: CASSGIGRDQPQHF. For the CDR3, the DNA is TGTGCCAGCAGTGGCATAGGGAGAGATCAGCCCCAGCATTTT. The chain employs TRBV2 and TRBJ1-5; D is uncertain. This CDR3 spans 14 amino acids. Germline V lookup: CDR1 SNHLY, CDR2 FYNNEI. Between the trimmed V and J ends, which lost 4 bases and 5 bases, there was a span of 12 bases.

The chain links TRBV3-1 (or the pseudogene TRBV3-2) to TRBJ2-5; tentatively, D is TRBD1 (6 bases). This CDR3 has 16 amino acids. Trimming removed 7 bases from V and 5 bases from J, with 23 bases in between. The germline CDR1 and CDR2 sequences are LGHDT and YNNKEL (reference sequence). For the CDR3, the DNA is TGTGCCAGCAAGAATCTTGGCAGGGGTGAGAGGGAGACCCAGTACTTC. It is translated as CASKNLGRGERETQYF.

In nucleotides, the CDR3 is TGTGCCAGTAGGTATAGCGGGGGCCACAATGAGCAGTTCTTC. Its translation: CASRYSGGHNEQFF. The chain is built from TRBV19 and TRBJ2-1, with 9 bases that match TRBD2. The CDR3 has 14 amino acids. Germline CDR1 reads LNHDA; CDR2 reads SQIVND (reference sequence). Trimming removed 6 bases from V and 5 bases from J; junction bases left unmatched: 5.

The V call is TRBV19, the J call TRBJ2-1; 7 bases agree with TRBD2. The V and J ends lost 5 bases and 1 base, in that order; junction bases with no gene match: 8. Per the germline V gene, CDR1 is LNHDA and CDR2 is SQIVND (reference sequence). CDR3 size: 16 residues. The CDR3 DNA sequence: TGTGCCAGTAGTTCAATGAGGGAGGGTTCCTACAATGAGCAGTTCTTC. It codes for CASSSMREGSYNEQFF.

The chain joins TRBV1 to TRBJ2-7; the table's D gene call, TRBD2, was not cross checked with the DNA. TRBV1 is described as a pseudogene. The CDR3 runs 16 residues. This chain's CDR3 is CTSSPLAGGSSYEQYV. CDR3 in DNA: TGCACCAGCAGCCCATTAGCGGGAGGTAGCTCCTACGAGCAGTACGTC.

This chain joins TRBV18 and TRBJ2-7, with 10 nucleotides matching TRBD1. CDR1 is KGHSH, CDR2 LQKENI, per germline. CDR3 size: 15 residues. The V segment lost 4 bases and the J segment 2 bases; nucleotides outside the gene matches: 5. Written as DNA, the CDR3 is TGTGCCAGCTCACGGGCGACAGGGGGCCCCTACGAGCAGTACGTC. This encodes CASSRATGGPYEQYV.

The V gene is TRBV5-3, the J gene TRBJ2-7; D ambiguous. TRBV5-3 qualifies as an ORF whose function is uncertain. Trimming left V 8 bases short and J 2 bases short, with 17 bases between. This CDR3 has 14 residues. CDR3 DNA sequence: TGTGCCAGCCCTGAGTTAAGAGATGCCTACGAGCAGTACTTC. This sequence encodes CASPELRDAYEQYF.

The chain employs TRBV19 and TRBJ2-6; D is unclear. Between the trimmed V and J ends, which lost 3 bases and 4 bases, there was a span of 10 bases. Germline V CDR1 and CDR2: LNHDA, SQIVND (reference sequence). This CDR3 has 15 residues. The CDR3 coding sequence is TGTGCCAGTAGTATTAGTTCATTCGGGGCCAACGTCCTGACTTTC. This sequence encodes CASSISSFGANVLTF.

To note about this clone: At one boundary the junction diverges from the germline segment, which might be a read error. The chain carries TRBV7-7 and TRBJ2-5; TRBD2 matches 8 bases. Germline CDR1 SSHAT, CDR2 FNYEAQ (reference sequence). The CDR3 is 15 residues long. The DNA of the CDR3 is TGTGCTAGCAGCTTAAGGGTACGGGGGGGAGAGACCCAGTACTTC. Protein sequence: CASSLRVRGGETQYF.

V and J are TRBV9 and TRBJ1-2; no clear D gene. V lost 0 bases, J lost 7 bases, and 22 bases lay in between. Germline V gives CDR1 SGDLS, CDR2 YYNGEE. This CDR3 region has 17 residues. The DNA of the CDR3 is TGTGCCAGCAGCGTAGCACTCGATCATGCGGCGAGATCTGGCTACACCTTC. Amino acid sequence: CASSVALDHAARSGYTF.

Note on this clone: The conserved phenylalanine or tryptophan is not found at the CDR3 terminus, so this likely reflects a read error. Because the CDR3's place on the DNA is in doubt, the DNA is left out and the CDR3 is given as listed by TCRdb. The V call is TRBV24-1, the J call TRBJ1-2. Germline V gene data show CDR1 as KGHDR and CDR2 as SFDVKD. Counting both end residues, the CDR3 totals 9 amino acids. CDR3 sequence: CATSPLPRR.